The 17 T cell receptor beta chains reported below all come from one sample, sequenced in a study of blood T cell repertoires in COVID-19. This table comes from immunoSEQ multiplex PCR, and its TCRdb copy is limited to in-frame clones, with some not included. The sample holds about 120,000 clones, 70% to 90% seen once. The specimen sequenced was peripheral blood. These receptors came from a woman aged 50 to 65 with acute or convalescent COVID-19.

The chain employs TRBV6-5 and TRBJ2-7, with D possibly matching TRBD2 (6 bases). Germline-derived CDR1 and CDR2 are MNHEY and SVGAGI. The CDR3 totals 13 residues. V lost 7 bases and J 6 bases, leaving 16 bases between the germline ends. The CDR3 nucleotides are TGTGCCAGCAAAGGGTCAATCGGGGGCGAGCAGTACTTC. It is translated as CASKGSIGGEQYF.

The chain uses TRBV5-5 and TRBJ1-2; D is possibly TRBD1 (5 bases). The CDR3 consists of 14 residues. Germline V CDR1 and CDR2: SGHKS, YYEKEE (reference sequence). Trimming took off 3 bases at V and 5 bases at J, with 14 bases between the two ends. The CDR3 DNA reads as TGTGCCAGCAGCTACGACAGACCTACTTATGGCTACACCTTC. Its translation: CASSYDRPTYGYTF.

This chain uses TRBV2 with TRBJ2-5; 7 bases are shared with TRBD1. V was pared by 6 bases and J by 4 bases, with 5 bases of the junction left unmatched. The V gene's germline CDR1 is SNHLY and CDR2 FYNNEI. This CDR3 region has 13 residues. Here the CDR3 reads CASRDRRIETQYF. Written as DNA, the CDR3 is TGTGCCAGCAGGGACAGGAGGATAGAGACCCAGTACTTC.

The CDR3 region has the DNA TGTGCCAGCAGGGGGATTCTCAGCGGGGAACGTAGGGAGACCCAGTACTTC. Translated, it gives CASRGILSGERRETQYF. The chain is built from TRBV28 and TRBJ2-5, with 7 bases aligning to TRBD2. Germline V gene sequence: CDR1 MDHEN, CDR2 SYDVKM. This CDR3 comprises 17 residues. V trimming: 6 bases; J trimming: 5 bases; junction bases outside the gene matches: 18. The full variable domain, rest sourced from reference TRBV28 and TRBJ2-5, is DVKVTQSSRYLVKRTGEKVFLECVQDMDHENMFWYRQDPGLGLRLIYFSYDVKMKEKGDIPEGYSVSREKKERFSLILESASTNQTSMYLCASRGILSGERRETQYFGPGTRLLVL.

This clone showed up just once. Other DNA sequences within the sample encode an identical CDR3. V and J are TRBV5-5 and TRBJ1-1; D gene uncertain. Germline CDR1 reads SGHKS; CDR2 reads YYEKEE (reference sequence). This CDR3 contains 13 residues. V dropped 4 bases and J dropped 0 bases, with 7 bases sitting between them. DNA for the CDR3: TGTGCCAGCAGCCTCAGTGTGAACACTGAAGCTTTCTTT. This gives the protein CASSLSVNTEAFF.

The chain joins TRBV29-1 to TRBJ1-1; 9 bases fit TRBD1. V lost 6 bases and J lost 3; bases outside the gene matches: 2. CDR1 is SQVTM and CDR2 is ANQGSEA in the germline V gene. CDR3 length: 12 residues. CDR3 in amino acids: CSVRTGDTEAFF. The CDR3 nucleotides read TGCAGCGTCAGGACAGGGGACACTGAAGCTTTCTTT. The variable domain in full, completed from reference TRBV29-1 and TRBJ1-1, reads SAVISQKPSRDICQRGTSLTIQCQVDSQVTMMFWYRQQPGQSLTLIATANQGSEATYESGFVIDKFPISRPNLTFSTLTVSNMSPEDSSIYLCSVRTGDTEAFFGQGTRLTVV.

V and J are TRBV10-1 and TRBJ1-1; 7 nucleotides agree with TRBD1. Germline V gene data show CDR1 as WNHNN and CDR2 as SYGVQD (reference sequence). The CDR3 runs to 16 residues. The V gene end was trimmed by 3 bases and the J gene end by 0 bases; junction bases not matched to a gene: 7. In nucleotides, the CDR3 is TGCGCCAGCAGTGACCAGGGGGACCCAATGAACACTGAAGCTTTCTTT. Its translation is CASSDQGDPMNTEAFF.

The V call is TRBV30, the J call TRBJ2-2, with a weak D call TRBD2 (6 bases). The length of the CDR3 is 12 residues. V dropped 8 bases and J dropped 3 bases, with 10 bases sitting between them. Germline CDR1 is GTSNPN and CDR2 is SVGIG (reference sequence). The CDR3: CARAGYTGELFF. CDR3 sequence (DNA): TGTGCCCGCGCGGGGTACACCGGGGAGCTGTTTTTT.

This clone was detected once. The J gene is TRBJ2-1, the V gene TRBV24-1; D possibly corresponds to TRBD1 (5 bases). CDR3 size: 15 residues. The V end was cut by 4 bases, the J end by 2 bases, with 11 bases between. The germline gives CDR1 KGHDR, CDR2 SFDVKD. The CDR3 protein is CATSEGRVTYNEQFF. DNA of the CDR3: TGTGCCACCAGTGAGGGCAGGGTGACCTACAATGAGCAGTTCTTC.

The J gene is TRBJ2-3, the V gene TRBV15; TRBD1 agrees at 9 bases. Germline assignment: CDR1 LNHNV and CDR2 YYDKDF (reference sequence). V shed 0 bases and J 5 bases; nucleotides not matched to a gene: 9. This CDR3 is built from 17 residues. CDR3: CATSRDTGGEGGDTQYF. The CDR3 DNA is TGTGCCACCAGCAGAGATACAGGGGGCGAGGGTGGAGATACGCAGTATTTT.

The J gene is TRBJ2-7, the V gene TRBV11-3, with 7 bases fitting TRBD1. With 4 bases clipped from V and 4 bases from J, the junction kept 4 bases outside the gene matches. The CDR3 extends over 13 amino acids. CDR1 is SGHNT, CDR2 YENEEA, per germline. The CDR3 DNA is TGTGCCAGCAGCTACAGGGGAGAGTACGAGCAGTACTTC. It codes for CASSYRGEYEQYF.

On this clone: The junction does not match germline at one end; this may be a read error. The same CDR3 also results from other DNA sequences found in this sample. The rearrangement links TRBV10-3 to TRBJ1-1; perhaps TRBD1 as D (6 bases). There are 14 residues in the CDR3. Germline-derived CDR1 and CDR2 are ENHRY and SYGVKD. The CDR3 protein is CAISEWGQNTEAFF. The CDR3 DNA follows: TGTGCCATCAGTGAGTGGGGGCAGAACACTGAAGCTTTTTTT.

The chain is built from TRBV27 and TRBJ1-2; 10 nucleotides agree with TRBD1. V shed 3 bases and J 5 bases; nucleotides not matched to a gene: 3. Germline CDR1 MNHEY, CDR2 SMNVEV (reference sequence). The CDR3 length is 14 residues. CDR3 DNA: TGTGCCAGCAGTTTGGGACAGGGGCAATATGGCTACACCTTC. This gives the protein CASSLGQGQYGYTF.

The CDR3 spells CASSPPGSSYEQYF. CDR3 in DNA: TGTGCCAGCAGTCCCCCTGGTAGCTCCTACGAGCAGTACTTC. The chain combines TRBV6-5 with TRBJ2-7; no clear D. Trimming took off 5 bases at V and 0 bases at J, with 11 bases between the two ends. Looked up from germline, CDR1 is MNHEY and CDR2 is SVGAGI. CDR3 length equals 14 residues.

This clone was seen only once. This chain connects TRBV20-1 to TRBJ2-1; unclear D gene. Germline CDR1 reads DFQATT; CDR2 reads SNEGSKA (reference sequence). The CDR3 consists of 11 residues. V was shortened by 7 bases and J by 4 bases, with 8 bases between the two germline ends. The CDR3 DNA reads TGCAGTGGCCAGAATTACAATGAGCAGTTCTTC. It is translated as CSGQNYNEQFF.

CDR3: CASSQGSRASSYNSPLHF. Here the CDR3 DNA reads TGTGCCAGCAGCCAAGGGTCGAGGGCAAGCTCCTATAATTCACCCCTCCACTTT. The rearrangement joins TRBV4-2 to TRBJ1-6, with D unclear. This CDR3 has 18 amino acids. V shed 1 base and J shed 0 bases, with 13 bases lying between them. Germline values: CDR1 LGHNA, CDR2 YNFKEQ.

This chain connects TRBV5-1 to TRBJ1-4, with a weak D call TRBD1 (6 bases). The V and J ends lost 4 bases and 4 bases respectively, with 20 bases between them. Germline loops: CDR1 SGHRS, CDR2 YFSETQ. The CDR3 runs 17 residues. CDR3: CASSEGHQTRNNEKLFF. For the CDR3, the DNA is TGCGCCAGCAGCGAGGGACACCAAACGCGGAATAATGAAAAACTGTTTTTT.